These T cell receptor beta chains were read from a single sample in a study of T-cell memory formation after mild COVID-19. TCRdb called the 5' RACE reads again in MiXCR, with one record for every CDR3 protein. The sample has about 400,000 distinct CDR3 sequences; about 16% are singletons. The material sequenced was PBMCs or a T cell subset sorted from them (not recorded which). These receptors all come from a man between 18 and 29 years old who had mild COVID-19 (a few samples of this study predate the infection). Cell type and time point are not known. The conserved cysteine and the conserved F or W are not part of the CDR3 here.

J | V | CDR3
TRBJ1-1 | TRBV5-1 | ASSLTKGGDTEAF
TRBJ2-2 | TRBV7-2 | ASKPGTYTGELF
TRBJ2-7 | TRBV10-3 | ASRGSEKGYEQY
TRBJ1-1 | TRBV7-8 | ASSLLGDPNTEAF
TRBJ1-1 | TRBV12-3/TRBV12-4 | ASSFYLRQGGMGPF
TRBJ1-2 | TRBV24-1 | ATMEPNYGYT
TRBJ1-1 | TRBV28 | ASSFQGGPEAF
TRBJ1-1 | TRBV19 | ASSNPGETEAF
TRBJ2-3 | TRBV28 | ASRDLRGTLANTQY
TRBJ2-3 | TRBV28 | ASISVRTDTQY
TRBJ1-2 | TRBV7-2 | ASSLGTAKNYGYT
TRBJ2-2 | TRBV7-9 | ASRDYRGRMNTGELF
TRBJ2-6 | TRBV7-3 | ASSLIGTSNSGANVLT
TRBJ2-2 | TRBV4-3 | ASSQGHDTGELF
TRBJ2-5 | TRBV5-1 | ASSGVGTGALKETQY
TRBJ1-2 | TRBV5-5 | ASSLGPLEDGYT
TRBJ1-2 | TRBV20-1 | STRTGSGYT
TRBJ2-5 | TRBV7-9 | ASSLGPGLDQETQY
TRBJ2-7 | TRBV15 | ATSRDTGTYYEQY
TRBJ2-1 | TRBV5-1 | ASSQLNEQF
TRBJ2-7 | TRBV7-9 | ASSLGFRYEQY
TRBJ2-1 | TRBV9 | ASSPAVGGREQF